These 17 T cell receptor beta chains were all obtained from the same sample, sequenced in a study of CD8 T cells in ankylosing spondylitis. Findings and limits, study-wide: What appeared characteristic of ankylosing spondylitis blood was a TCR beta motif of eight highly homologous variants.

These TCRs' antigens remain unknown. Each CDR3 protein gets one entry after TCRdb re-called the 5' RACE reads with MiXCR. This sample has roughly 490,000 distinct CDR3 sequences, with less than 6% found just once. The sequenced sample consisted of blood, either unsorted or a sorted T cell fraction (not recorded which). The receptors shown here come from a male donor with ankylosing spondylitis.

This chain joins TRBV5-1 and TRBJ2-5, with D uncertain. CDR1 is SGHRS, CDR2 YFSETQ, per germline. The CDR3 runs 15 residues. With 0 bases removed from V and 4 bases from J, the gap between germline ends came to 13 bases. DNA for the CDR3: TGCGCCAGCAGCTTGGGGCAATCGGCCCCAGAGACCCAGTACTTC. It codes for CASSLGQSAPETQYF.

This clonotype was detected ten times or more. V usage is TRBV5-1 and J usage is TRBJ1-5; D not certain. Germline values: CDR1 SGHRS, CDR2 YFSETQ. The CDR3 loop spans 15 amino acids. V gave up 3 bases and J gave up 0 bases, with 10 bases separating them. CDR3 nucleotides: TGCGCCAGCAGCTCGGACGGGAATAGCAATCAGCCCCAGCATTTT. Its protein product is CASSSDGNSNQPQHF.

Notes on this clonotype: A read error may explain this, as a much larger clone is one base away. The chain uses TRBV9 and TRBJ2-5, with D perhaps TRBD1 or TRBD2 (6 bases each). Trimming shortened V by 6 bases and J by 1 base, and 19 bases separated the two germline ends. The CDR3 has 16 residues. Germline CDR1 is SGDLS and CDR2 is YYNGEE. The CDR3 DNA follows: TGTGCCAGCAACAAATCGGGGGCCTACCTCCAAGAGACCCAGTACTTC. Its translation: CASNKSGAYLQETQYF.

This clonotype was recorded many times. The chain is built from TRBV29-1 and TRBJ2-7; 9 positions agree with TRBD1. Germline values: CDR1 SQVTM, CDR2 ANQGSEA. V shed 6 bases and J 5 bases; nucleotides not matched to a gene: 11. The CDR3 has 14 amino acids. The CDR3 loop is CSVGKGQGFNEQYF. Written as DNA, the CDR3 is TGCAGCGTGGGGAAGGGACAGGGATTTAACGAGCAGTACTTC.

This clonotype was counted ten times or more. The CDR3 coding sequence is TGCGCCAGCAGCCTGGGGACTACCTACAATGAGCAGTTCTTC. Residues: CASSLGTTYNEQFF. The rearrangement uses TRBV4-3 and TRBJ2-1; 7 bases are shared with TRBD2. V was pared by 4 bases and J by 2 bases, with 2 bases of the junction left unmatched. This CDR3 region has 14 residues. Germline assignment: CDR1 LGHNA and CDR2 YSLEER.

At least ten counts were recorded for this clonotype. Written as DNA, the CDR3 is TGTGCCAGCAGTACGACAGGCCTAGCTAACTATGGCTACACCTTC. This encodes CASSTTGLANYGYTF. This sequence joins TRBV27 and TRBJ1-2, with D maybe TRBD1 (6 bases). Germline CDR1 and CDR2: MNHEY and SMNVEV (reference sequence). The CDR3 totals 15 residues. Between the trimmed V and J ends, which lost 5 bases and 0 bases, there was a span of 13 bases.

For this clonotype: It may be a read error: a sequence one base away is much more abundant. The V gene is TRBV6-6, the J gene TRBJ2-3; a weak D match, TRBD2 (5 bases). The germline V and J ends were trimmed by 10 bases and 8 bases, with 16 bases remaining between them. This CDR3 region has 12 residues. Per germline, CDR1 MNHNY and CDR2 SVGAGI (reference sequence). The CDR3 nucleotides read TGTGCCACTGGGCGGGCGGCAGCTACGCAGTATTTT. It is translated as CATGRAAATQYF.

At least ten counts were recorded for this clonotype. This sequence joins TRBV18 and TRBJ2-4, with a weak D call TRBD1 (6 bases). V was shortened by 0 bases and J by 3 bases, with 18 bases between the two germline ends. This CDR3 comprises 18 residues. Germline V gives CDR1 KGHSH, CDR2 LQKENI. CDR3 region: CASSPPNRDQVGKNIQYF. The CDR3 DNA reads TGTGCCAGCTCACCACCTAACAGGGATCAGGTTGGCAAAAACATTCAGTACTTC.

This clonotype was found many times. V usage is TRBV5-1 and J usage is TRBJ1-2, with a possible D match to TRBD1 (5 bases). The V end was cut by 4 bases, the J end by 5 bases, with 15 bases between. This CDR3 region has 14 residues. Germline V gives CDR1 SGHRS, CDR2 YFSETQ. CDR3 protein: CASSEGPAGYGYTF. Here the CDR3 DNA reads TGCGCCAGCAGCGAGGGACCCGCAGGGTATGGCTACACCTTC.

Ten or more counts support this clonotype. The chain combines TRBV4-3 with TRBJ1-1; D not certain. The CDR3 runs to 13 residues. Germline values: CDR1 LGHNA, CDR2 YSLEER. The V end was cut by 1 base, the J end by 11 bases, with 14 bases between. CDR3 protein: CASSQVRQMKAFF. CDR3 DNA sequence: TGCGCCAGCAGCCAAGTAAGGCAGATGAAGGCTTTCTTT.

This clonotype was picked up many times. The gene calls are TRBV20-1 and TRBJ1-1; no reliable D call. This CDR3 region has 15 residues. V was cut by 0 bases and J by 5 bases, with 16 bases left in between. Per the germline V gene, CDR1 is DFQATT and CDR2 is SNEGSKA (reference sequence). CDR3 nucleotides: TGCAGTGCTAGAGATCATCCAGGCGAATGGACTGAAGCTTTCTTT. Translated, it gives CSARDHPGEWTEAFF.

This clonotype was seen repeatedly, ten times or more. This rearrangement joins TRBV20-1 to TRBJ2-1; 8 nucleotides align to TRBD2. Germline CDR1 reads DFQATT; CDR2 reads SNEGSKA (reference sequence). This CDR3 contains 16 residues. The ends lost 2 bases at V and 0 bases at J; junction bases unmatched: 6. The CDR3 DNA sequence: TGCAGTGCTAGAACTAGCGGCCCAAGCTCCTACAATGAGCAGTTCTTC. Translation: CSARTSGPSSYNEQFF.

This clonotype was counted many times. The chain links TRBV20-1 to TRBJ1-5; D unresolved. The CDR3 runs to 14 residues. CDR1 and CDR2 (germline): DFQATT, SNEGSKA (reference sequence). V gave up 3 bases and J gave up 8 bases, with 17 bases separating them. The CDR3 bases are TGCAGTGCTAGTGGGGAGGAGTCATATAAGCCCCAGCATTTT. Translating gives CSASGEESYKPQHF.

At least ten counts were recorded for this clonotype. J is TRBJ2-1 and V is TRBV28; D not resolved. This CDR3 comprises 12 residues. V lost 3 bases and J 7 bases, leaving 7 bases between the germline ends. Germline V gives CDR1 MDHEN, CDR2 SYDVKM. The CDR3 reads CASSFGENEQFF. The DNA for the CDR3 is TGTGCCAGCAGTTTTGGGGAAAATGAGCAGTTCTTC. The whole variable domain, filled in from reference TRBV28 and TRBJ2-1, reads DVKVTQSSRYLVKRTGEKVFLECVQDMDHENMFWYRQDPGLGLRLIYFSYDVKMKEKGDIPEGYSVSREKKERFSLILESASTNQTSMYLCASSFGENEQFFGPGTRLTVL.

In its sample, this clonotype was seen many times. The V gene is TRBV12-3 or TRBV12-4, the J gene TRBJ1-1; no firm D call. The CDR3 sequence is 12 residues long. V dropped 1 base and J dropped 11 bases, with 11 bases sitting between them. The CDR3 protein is CASSLGLPGAFF. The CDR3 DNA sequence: TGTGCCAGCAGTTTAGGACTCCCGGGGGCTTTCTTT.

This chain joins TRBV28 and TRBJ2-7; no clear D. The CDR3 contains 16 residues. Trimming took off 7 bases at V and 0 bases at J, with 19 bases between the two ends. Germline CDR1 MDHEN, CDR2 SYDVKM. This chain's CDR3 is CASNPQGPRSSYEQYF. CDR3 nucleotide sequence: TGTGCCAGCAACCCACAAGGCCCAAGGAGCTCCTACGAGCAGTACTTC.

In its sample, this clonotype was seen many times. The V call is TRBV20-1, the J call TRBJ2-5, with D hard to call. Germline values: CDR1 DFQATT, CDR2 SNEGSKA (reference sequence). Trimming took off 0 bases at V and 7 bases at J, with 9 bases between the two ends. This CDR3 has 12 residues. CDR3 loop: CSAREGIGTQYF. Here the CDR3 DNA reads TGCAGTGCTAGAGAGGGTATTGGGACCCAGTACTTC.